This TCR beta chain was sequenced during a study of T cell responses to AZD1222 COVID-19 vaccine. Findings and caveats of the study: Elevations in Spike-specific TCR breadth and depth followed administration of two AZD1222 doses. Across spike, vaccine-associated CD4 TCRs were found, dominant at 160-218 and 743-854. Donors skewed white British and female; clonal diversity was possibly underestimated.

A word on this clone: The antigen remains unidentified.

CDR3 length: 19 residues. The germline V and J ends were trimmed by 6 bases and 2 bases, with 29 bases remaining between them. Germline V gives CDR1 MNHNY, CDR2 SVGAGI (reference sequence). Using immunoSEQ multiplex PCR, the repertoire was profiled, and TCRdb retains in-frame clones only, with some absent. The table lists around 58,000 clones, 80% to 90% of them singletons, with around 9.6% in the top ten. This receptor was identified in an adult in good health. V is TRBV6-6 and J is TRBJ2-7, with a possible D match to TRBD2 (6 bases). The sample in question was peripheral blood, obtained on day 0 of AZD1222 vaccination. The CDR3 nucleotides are TGTGCCAGCAGCCGACTCTCTATGCCCGGGAGCCATAGACCCTACGAGCAGTACTTC. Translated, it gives CASSRLSMPGSHRPYEQYF.